Included here is one T cell receptor (beta chain) sequence, with context. The authors' processing: ImmunoSEQ junction-only sequences lacked quality scores, so their filtering differed. Here immunoSEQ multiplex PCR was the method, and the copy in TCRdb shows in-frame clones only, minus some. Clone size and the V and J calls come from that table; the DNA yielded D and trimming. The sample has roughly 590,000 clones; 95% are singletons. The CDR3 contains 15 residues. Germline lookup yields CDR1 SNHLY and CDR2 FYNNEI. Trimming removed 4 bases at V and 4 bases at J, with 16 bases between. CD45RO-negative, CCR7-positively selected cells formed the naive CD8 fraction, excluding terminally differentiated effector memory CD45RA+ cells. The record originates from a study of shared clonotypes between healthy human individuals.

The V gene is TRBV2, the J gene TRBJ1-2, with D uncertain. The sequence was collected from a woman aged 25 to 45 in good health. Sequenced material: naive CD8+ T cells sorted from blood. CDR3 sequence (DNA): TGTGCCAGCAGTGCGACCCACTCTCCTACCTATGGCTACACCTTC. It is translated as CASSATHSPTYGYTF.